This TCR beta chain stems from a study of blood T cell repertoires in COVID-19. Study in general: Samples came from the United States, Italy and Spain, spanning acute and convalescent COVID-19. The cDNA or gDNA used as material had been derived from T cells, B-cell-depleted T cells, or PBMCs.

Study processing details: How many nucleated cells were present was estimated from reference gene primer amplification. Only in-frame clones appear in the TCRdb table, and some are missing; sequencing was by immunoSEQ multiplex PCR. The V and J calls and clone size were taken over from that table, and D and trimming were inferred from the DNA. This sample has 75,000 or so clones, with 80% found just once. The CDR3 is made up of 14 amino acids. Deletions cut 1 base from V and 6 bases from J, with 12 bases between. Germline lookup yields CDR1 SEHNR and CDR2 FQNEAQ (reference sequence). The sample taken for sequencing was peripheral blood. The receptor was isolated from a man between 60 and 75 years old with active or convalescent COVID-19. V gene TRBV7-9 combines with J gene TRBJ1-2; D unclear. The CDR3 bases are TGTGCCAGCAGCTTAGGCCAGGCAACGGATGGCTACACCTTC. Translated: CASSLGQATDGYTF.